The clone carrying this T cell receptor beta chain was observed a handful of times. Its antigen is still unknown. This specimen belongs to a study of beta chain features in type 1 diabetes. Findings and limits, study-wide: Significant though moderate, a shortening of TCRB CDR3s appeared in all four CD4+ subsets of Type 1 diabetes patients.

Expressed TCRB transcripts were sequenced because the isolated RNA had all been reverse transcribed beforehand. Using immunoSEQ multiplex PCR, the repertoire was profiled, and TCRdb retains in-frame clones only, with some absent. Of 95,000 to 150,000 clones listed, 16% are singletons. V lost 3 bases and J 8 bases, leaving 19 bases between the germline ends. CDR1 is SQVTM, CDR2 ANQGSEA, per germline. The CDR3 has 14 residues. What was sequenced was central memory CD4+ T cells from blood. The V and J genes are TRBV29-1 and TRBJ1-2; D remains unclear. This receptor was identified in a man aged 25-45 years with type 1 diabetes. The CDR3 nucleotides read TGCAGCGTTGATCTGAATAGTTTTACCGGCGGCTACACCTTC. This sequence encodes CSVDLNSFTGGYTF.